What follows are 5 T cell receptor beta chains derived from one specimen sequenced in a study of blood T cell repertoires in COVID-19. The table came from immunoSEQ multiplex PCR; TCRdb's copy has only in-frame clones and leaves some out. The sample has over 200,000 clones, 92% seen once. Sequenced sample: peripheral blood. All receptors derive from a man aged 55-75 years with COVID-19, enrolled during active disease.

CDR3 residues: CASSYGVTGNTIYF. The CDR3 coding sequence is TGTGCCAGCAGCTATGGAGTAACTGGAAACACCATATATTTT. The genes are TRBV7-2 and TRBJ1-3; D not certain. This CDR3 comprises 14 residues. The V end was cut by 4 bases, the J end by 2 bases, with 9 bases between. Germline V gene lookup returns CDR1 SGHTA and CDR2 FQGNSA.

The J gene is TRBJ1-4, the V gene TRBV5-1; D not certain. With 4 bases removed from V and 0 bases from J, the gap between germline ends came to 7 bases. CDR1 SGHRS and CDR2 YFSETQ come from the germline V gene. The length of the CDR3 is 14 residues. CDR3 DNA sequence: TGCGCCAGCAGCGCTACAGCAACTAATGAAAAACTGTTTTTT. Residues: CASSATATNEKLFF.

This sequence joins TRBV2 and TRBJ2-3; D may be TRBD2 (5 bases). From germline, CDR1 is SNHLY and CDR2 FYNNEI. This CDR3 comprises 11 residues. Trimming took 6 bases from V and 5 from J, leaving 6 bases between them. CDR3 amino acids: CASRGEDTQYF. CDR3 nucleotides: TGTGCCAGCAGGGGAGAAGATACGCAGTATTTT.

This chain connects TRBV5-5 to TRBJ1-5; perhaps TRBD1 as D (5 bases). V lost 4 bases, J lost 0 bases, and 20 bases lay in between. Germline CDR1 SGHKS, CDR2 YYEKEE (reference sequence). The CDR3 totals 18 residues. The CDR3 region has the DNA TGTGCCAGCAGCCATACCCCCGGGGGGGATTATAGCAATCAGCCCCAGCATTTT. It codes for CASSHTPGGDYSNQPQHF. The entire variable domain, with the rest obtained from reference TRBV5-5 and TRBJ1-5, is as follows: DAGVTQSPTHLIKTRGQQVTLRCSPISGHKSVSWYQQVLGQGPQFIFQYYEKEERGRGNFPDRFSARQFPNYSSELNVNALLLGDSALYLCASSHTPGGDYSNQPQHFGDGTRLSIL.

The chain recombines TRBV28 with TRBJ2-7; 10 bases fit TRBD1. The junction had 8 bases not matched to a gene; V was cut back by 9 bases and J by 3 bases. Germline-derived CDR1 and CDR2 are MDHEN and SYDVKM. The CDR3 is 14 residues long. The DNA for the CDR3 is TGTGCCAGTCGGACCGGGACAGGGGTCTACGAGCAGTACTTC. Its translation is CASRTGTGVYEQYF.